This TCR beta chain was captured by sequencing in a study of T-cell memory formation after mild COVID-19. Germline values: CDR1 SGDLS, CDR2 YYNGEE. The CDR3 spans 15 residues. V shed 3 bases and J shed 2 bases, with 14 bases lying between them. TCRdb redid the calling of the 5' RACE reads with MiXCR, one entry per CDR3 protein. The table has about 410,000 distinct CDR3 sequences, about a sixth seen once. The sequence came from a man between 18 and 35 years old who had mild COVID-19 (a few samples of this study predate the infection). Cell type and time point are not known. Input material: PBMCs or a T cell subset sorted from them (not recorded which). This chain connects TRBV9 to TRBJ1-2; TRBD1 is a possible D gene (6 bases). The chain's CDR3 is CASSGLGTQNYGYTF. The DNA of the CDR3 is TGTGCCAGCAGCGGGCTGGGGACACAAAACTATGGCTACACCTTC.